This TCR beta chain was sequenced for a study of blood T cell repertoires in COVID-19. Study-level information: Both acute and convalescent COVID-19 samples were obtained from the United States, Italy and Spain. From T cells, B-cell-depleted T cells, or PBMCs came the material, which was cDNA or gDNA.

Under the authors' procedure: The authors estimated nucleated cell counts from reference gene primer amplification. Profiled with immunoSEQ multiplex PCR; TCRdb holds only in-frame clones, not every one. V and J calls and clone size are as listed in that table; D and trimming were resolved from the DNA. The repertoire consists of roughly 30,000 clones, with about 91% occurring once and the leading ten covering approximately 30%. Sequences were obtained from peripheral blood. The receptor comes from a man at least 80 years old with acute or convalescent COVID-19.

This CDR3 reads CASSHRESPLHF. CDR3 nucleotide sequence: TGCGCCAGCAGTCACAGGGAGTCACCCCTCCACTTT. The chain links TRBV10-2 to TRBJ1-6, with D perhaps matching TRBD1 (6 bases). The germline CDR1 and CDR2 sequences are WSHSY and SAAADI. Trimming took off 5 bases at V and 10 bases at J, with 9 bases between the two ends. CDR3 length: 12 amino acids.